This T cell receptor beta chain was identified in a study of beta chain features in type 1 diabetes (dated by TCRdb to the late 2010s). About the full investigation: No differences in mean age, gender distribution, total cell number or subset yield were found between patients and healthy donors. In the study, recently diagnosed type 1 diabetes patients and matched healthy donors were compared on the TCRB repertoires of their sorted circulating CD4+ T cell subsets. Regulatory and stem cell-like memory subsets were obtained from only 8 patients and roughly 8 healthy donors, while naive and central memory subsets were obtained from all 30 or so donors. A total of 85 million to 140 million sorted cells were examined across all samples, and a strong correlation was observed between cell number per subset and RNA yield. Findings and caveats that apply to the study as a whole: At VDJ recombination sites, patients with type 1 diabetes made fewer insertions and deleted more nucleotides, a pattern implying thymic rearrangement abnormalities. Naive, central memory and regulatory TCRB repertoires appeared to be more similar among patients than among healthy donors. Because cDNA was sequenced instead of genomic DNA, activated cells with high expression could be over-represented, although the groups did not differ in activation or CD3 levels. Only small numbers of individuals were included in the HLA sub-analyses, which left unresolved whether HLA type had any influence on TCRB rearrangement. Shorter templates might have been favored by PCR, but patient and control samples were amplified and corrected together, so both groups would have been affected equally by any skew. Type 1 diabetes patients showed a moderate but significant shortening of TCRB CDR3 length in all four CD4+ subsets.

The entire isolated RNA was reverse transcribed using the High Capacity cDNA Reverse Transcription Kit, and thus expressed TCRB transcripts were sequenced. Naive, central memory and regulatory T cell samples underwent deep immunoSEQ sequencing, averaging about 3.3 million total reads per sample. After sorted cells were lysed in RLT buffer, RNA was extracted with DNase-treated RNeasy Micro or Mini kits, with the choice depending on cell number. Each cell subset was processed on its own to prevent cross-contamination, while patient and healthy donor samples were processed together. Using the immunoSEQ multiplex PCR, TCRB sequences were amplified from cDNA into 87-bp fragments spanning the CDR3 region. Sequencing of the amplicons was done on the Illumina HiSeq platform. The authors processed their data as follows. PCR bias was computationally corrected using synthetic template baselines, reads within Hamming distance 2 were collapsed, and singletons that could not be merged were discarded. Reads were aligned against IMGT to assign V, D and J genes, CDR3 length and insertions or deletions at six rearrangement sites. Within each subset, clonotype counts were normalized to sorted cell number, and only after that were true diversity and Gini coefficients computed with the tcR R package. The overlap coefficient, calculated on TCRB nucleotide sequences, was used to quantify repertoire sharing. Out-of-frame TCRB sequences from naive cells were analyzed to stand in for the pre-selection repertoire. Drawn from immuneACCESS, this table holds only the in-frame rearrangements with V and J called that TCRdb kept. Clones are partly lost; checked studies trace under half to an unresolved V gene and leave the rest unexplained. That table furnishes V, J and clone size, whereas the DNA furnished D and trimming. The sample has roughly 700,000 clones on record, around an eighth of them singletons. In total, the top ten clones hold less than 0.025% of the sample.

As to this clone: No cognate antigen has been identified for it. Qualities for individual bases were not recorded, and no much larger clone is one base off.

The CDR3 has 14 amino acids, counting the end cysteine and phenylalanine. CDR3 DNA only is kept here, 42 bases in frame from base 1. Sequences SEHNR (CDR1) and FQNEAQ (CDR2) are obtained from the germline V gene (reference sequence). V is reduced by 8 bases and J by 10 bases, leaving a spacing of 23 bases between them. Each donor gave one peripheral blood draw, averaging approximately 0.11 L, which was collected into heparinised tubes. A BD FACSAria II and a panel including CD45RO, CCR7, CD25, CD127, CD95 and CD27 were used to sort naive, central memory, regulatory and stem cell-like memory CD4+ T cells. Purity was above 98% for every sorted population. PBMCs were isolated right away by Lymphoprep density gradient centrifugation and were stained directly, without culture. So that batch effects would be minimized, each experiment stained and sorted samples in pairs, pairing one healthy donor with one patient.

This receptor was taken from a man aged 18 to 29 with type 1 diabetes. The source material was naive CD4+ T cells from blood. The cell subset or site label on this specimen signifies: true naive CD4+ T cells. This chain joins TRBV7-9 to TRBJ1-2; possibly the D gene is TRBD1, per 6 matching bases. The sequenced DNA is TGTGCCAGCGAGGTTTCGGGGGCTGGTCTCGCCTACACCTTC. It encodes CASEVSGAGLAYTF.